These 24 T cell receptor beta chains were sequenced from one sample in a study of T cells after yellow fever vaccination (dated by TCRdb to between 2018 and 2021). Explained via the paper, the treatment or condition label denotes: live attenuated yellow fever vaccine strain. Library preparation used 5' RACE. The instrument was an Illumina HiSeq 2500. The public reads were reanalyzed by TCRdb: fastp trimming at Q25, MiXCR alignment, in-frame beta chains only. Each record represents a unique CDR3 protein, reported with the most common genes and DNA among its rows. The sample table contains hundreds of thousands of distinct CDR3 sequences; only one count was recorded for roughly 14% of them. The ten largest clones take up more than 13% of the sample. The material sequenced was PBMCs, taken on the day of the yellow fever booster vaccination. The receptor source for this set is a man aged 25-45 years who received the YFV17D yellow fever vaccine.

This clonotype was observed a handful of times. The DNA for the CDR3 is TGTGCCAGCAGCCCCCTCTCTCGGGACAATGAGCAGTTCTTC. Its translation is CASSPLSRDNEQFF. This sequence joins TRBV6-1 and TRBJ2-1; D not certain. V was pared by 6 bases and J by 5 bases, with 14 bases between. Germline V lookup: CDR1 MNHNS, CDR2 SASEGT. CDR3 length equals 14 residues.

This clonotype occurred many times. V usage is TRBV20-1 and J usage is TRBJ2-1; D possibly uses TRBD1 or TRBD2 (6 bases each). CDR1 and CDR2 (germline): DFQATT, SNEGSKA (reference sequence). CDR3 length: 13 amino acids. The V and J ends lost 3 bases and 12 bases respectively, with 18 bases between them. The CDR3 loop reads CSARTVPGALQFF. For the CDR3, the DNA is TGCAGTGCTAGGACAGTGCCGGGGGCTTTGCAGTTCTTC.

V usage is TRBV27 and J usage is TRBJ2-7, with 9 bases aligning to TRBD2. The germline CDR1 and CDR2 sequences are MNHEY and SMNVEV (reference sequence). After removal of 5 bases from V and 7 bases from J, the junction contained 6 bases not matched to a gene. This CDR3 is 13 amino acids long. The CDR3 coding sequence is TGTGCCAGCAGTGCGCTAGCGGGGTCTGAGCAGTACTTC. This sequence encodes CASSALAGSEQYF.

Here the CDR3 reads CASNRDRAYNEQFF. CDR3 DNA sequence: TGCGCCAGCAACCGGGACAGGGCCTACAATGAGCAGTTCTTC. This sequence joins TRBV5-1 and TRBJ2-1, with 9 bases matching TRBD1. With V trimmed by 6 bases and J by 2 bases, 3 bases remained unmatched. Germline-derived CDR1 and CDR2 are SGHRS and YFSETQ. This CDR3 region has 14 residues.

V usage is TRBV6-5 and J usage is TRBJ2-6, with D uncertain. V was clipped by 0 bases and J by 0 bases, with 9 bases between them. CDR3 length: 17 residues. Germline CDR1 and CDR2: MNHEY and SVGAGI. The CDR3 sequence is CASSYSGWGSGANVLTF. For the CDR3, the DNA is TGTGCCAGCAGTTACTCGGGGTGGGGCTCTGGGGCCAACGTCCTGACTTTC.

This clonotype was observed many times. The rearrangement joins TRBV2 to TRBJ2-1, with D possibly TRBD1 on 10 matching bases. The V and J ends lost 5 bases and 8 bases respectively, with 22 bases between them. The length of the CDR3 is 16 residues. In germline, CDR1 is SNHLY, CDR2 FYNNEI. The chain's CDR3 is CASSSSGTGAWDEQFF. The CDR3 DNA reads TGTGCCAGCAGTTCTAGCGGGACAGGGGCATGGGATGAGCAGTTCTTC.

The sample holds many counts of this clonotype. V usage is TRBV10-3 and J usage is TRBJ2-7; a weak D match, TRBD2 (6 bases). The CDR3 extends over 16 amino acids. V was pared by 2 bases and J by 6 bases, with 20 bases between. Germline V CDR1 and CDR2: ENHRY, SYGVKD. DNA for the CDR3: TGTGCCATCAGTGAGCGTGGTTCGGGAGCTGCATCCGAGCAGTACTTC. This sequence encodes CAISERGSGAASEQYF.

V gene TRBV10-3 combines with J gene TRBJ1-2; 7 bases map to TRBD1. J lost 7 bases, V lost 0 bases, and 8 bases had no gene match. This CDR3 has 15 residues. CDR1 is ENHRY, CDR2 SYGVKD, per germline. As DNA, the CDR3 is TGTGCCATCAGTGAGTCCGCCGGGACAGAGCGTGGCTACACCTTC. Translated, it gives CAISESAGTERGYTF.

The chain combines TRBV4-2 with TRBJ2-7, with D possibly being TRBD2 (7 bases). V shed 4 bases and J shed 5 bases, with 15 bases lying between them. Germline V gives CDR1 LGHNA, CDR2 YNFKEQ. The CDR3 is 14 amino acids. CDR3 region: CASSPGGQWNEQYF. CDR3 nucleotides: TGTGCCAGCAGCCCGGGGGGCCAGTGGAACGAGCAGTACTTC.

The table lists this clonotype with a few counts. V usage is TRBV7-8 and J usage is TRBJ2-5; TRBD1 agrees at 9 bases. The ends lost 1 base at V and 7 bases at J; junction bases unmatched: 4. CDR3 length: 14 amino acids. In germline, CDR1 is SGHVS, CDR2 FQNEAQ. CDR3 protein: CASSLGLQGATQYF. The CDR3 DNA reads as TGTGCCAGCAGCTTAGGGTTACAGGGGGCGACCCAGTACTTC.

The V gene is TRBV20-1, the J gene TRBJ2-1; TRBD2 might be the D (5 bases). CDR3 size: 13 residues. Trimming left V 5 bases short and J 8 bases short, with 16 bases between. Germline CDR1 reads DFQATT; CDR2 reads SNEGSKA (reference sequence). The DNA of the CDR3 is TGCAGTGCTGGAGGACCCTTTGGCCATGAGCAGTTCTTC. It is translated as CSAGGPFGHEQFF.

This clonotype was counted a few times. The rearrangement uses TRBV20-1 and TRBJ2-3; 8 nucleotides line up with TRBD2. This CDR3 has 14 residues. CDR1 and CDR2 (germline): DFQATT, SNEGSKA (reference sequence). V dropped 4 bases and J dropped 4; count of bases not matched to a gene: 7. The CDR3 loop reads CSAKSGSIADTQYF. The CDR3 DNA sequence: TGCAGTGCTAAGAGCGGGAGTATCGCAGATACGCAGTATTTT.

The chain carries TRBV2 and TRBJ2-1, with 9 bases fitting TRBD2. The junction had 5 bases not matched to a gene; V was cut back by 3 bases and J by 5 bases. The V gene's germline CDR1 is SNHLY and CDR2 FYNNEI. The CDR3 is 15 residues long. The CDR3 coding sequence is TGTGCCAGCAGTGATAGGGCTAGCGGGGACAATGAGCAGTTCTTC. Translated, it gives CASSDRASGDNEQFF.

This clonotype was seen a handful of times. V usage is TRBV5-1 and J usage is TRBJ1-4; no clear D gene. Germline CDR1 is SGHRS and CDR2 is YFSETQ. CDR3 length equals 13 residues. V lost 1 base and J 6 bases, leaving 7 bases between the germline ends. CDR3 in DNA: TGCGCCAGCAGCTTGTTGTCTGATGAAAAACTGTTTTTT. This codes for CASSLLSDEKLFF.

This clonotype was seen a few times. V and J are TRBV18 and TRBJ1-2; weak D call: TRBD1 (5 bases). Trimming shortened V by 3 bases and J by 8 bases, and 16 bases separated the two germline ends. This CDR3 is built from 14 residues. Germline V lookup: CDR1 KGHSH, CDR2 LQKENI. As DNA, the CDR3 is TGTGCCAGCTCACCTCGACAGTCCGTAGGAGGCTACACCTTC. It translates to CASSPRQSVGGYTF.

V is TRBV4-3 and J is TRBJ1-1; D remains ambiguous. The V end was cut by 3 bases, the J end by 0 bases, with 8 bases between. This CDR3 has 14 residues. Looked up from germline, CDR1 is LGHNA and CDR2 is YSLEER. The CDR3 coding sequence is TGCGCCAGCAGCCATCACGAAATGAACACTGAAGCTTTCTTT. Its protein product is CASSHHEMNTEAFF.

V gene TRBV27 combines with J gene TRBJ2-7; 9 bases agree with TRBD1. There are 15 residues in the CDR3. The V gene end was trimmed by 2 bases and the J gene end by 5 bases; junction bases not matched to a gene: 7. The germline CDR1 and CDR2 sequences are MNHEY and SMNVEV (reference sequence). Written as DNA, the CDR3 is TGTGCCAGCAGTTTAAAAGGAACAGGGGGCGACGAGCAGTACTTC. Translation: CASSLKGTGGDEQYF.

The chain joins TRBV7-8 to TRBJ2-1, with TRBD1 identical over 7 bases. This CDR3 region has 13 residues. With 4 bases clipped from V and 11 bases from J, the junction kept 8 bases outside the gene matches. In germline, CDR1 is SGHVS, CDR2 FQNEAQ. This CDR3 is CASSSETGWKQFF. The CDR3 nucleotides read TGTGCCAGCAGCTCTGAGACAGGGTGGAAGCAGTTCTTC.

The rearrangement uses TRBV5-6 and TRBJ1-3; no reliable D call. The CDR3 loop spans 16 amino acids. CDR1 SGHDT and CDR2 YYEEEE come from the germline V gene. Trimming took off 4 bases at V and 0 bases at J, with 14 bases between the two ends. The CDR3 loop is CASSRYRRFSGNTIYF. As DNA, the CDR3 is TGTGCCAGCAGCCGATATAGACGGTTCTCTGGAAACACCATATATTTT.

This clonotype is labeled medium-sized. J is TRBJ2-2 and V is TRBV5-1, with D tentatively TRBD1 (6 bases). CDR3 size: 15 residues. Germline CDR1 and CDR2: SGHRS and YFSETQ. V dropped 0 bases and J dropped 3 bases, with 9 bases sitting between them. The CDR3 DNA sequence: TGCGCCAGCAGCTTGGTTGGGGGCGACACCGGGGAGCTGTTTTTT. It translates to CASSLVGGDTGELFF.

This clonotype was seen more than once but under ten times. The chain uses TRBV3-1 and TRBJ2-2; 9 nucleotides line up with TRBD2. Germline values: CDR1 LGHDT, CDR2 YNNKEL (reference sequence). The CDR3 consists of 17 residues. Trimming at V came to 0 bases and at J to 5 bases, leaving 7 bases not matched to a gene. CDR3 protein: CASSQDRGLAGTGELFF. The CDR3 coding sequence is TGTGCCAGCAGCCAAGATAGAGGTCTAGCGGGGACCGGGGAGCTGTTTTTT.

This clonotype was counted a few times. This chain connects TRBV30 to TRBJ1-1, with D hard to call. The CDR3 consists of 11 residues. The V end lost 3 bases, the J end lost 9 bases, and 11 bases lay between the germline ends. The germline gives CDR1 GTSNPN, CDR2 SVGIG (reference sequence). CDR3 DNA sequence: TGTGCCTGGAGCCGAGAAAGTAAAGCTTTCTTT. This encodes CAWSRESKAFF.

This clonotype showed up just a few times. The V and J genes are TRBV4-3 and TRBJ2-1, with 8 bases lining up with TRBD1. The V gene end was trimmed by 4 bases and the J gene end by 0 bases; junction bases not matched to a gene: 8. There are 17 residues in the CDR3. CDR1 is LGHNA and CDR2 is YSLEER in the germline V gene. The CDR3 region is CASSPGTGRGSYNEQFF. CDR3 nucleotide sequence: TGCGCCAGCAGCCCAGGGACAGGCCGGGGCTCCTACAATGAGCAGTTCTTC.

This clonotype was found a few times. The chain recombines TRBV6-2 or TRBV6-3 with TRBJ2-3; D is tentatively TRBD1 or TRBD2 (5 bases each). This CDR3 is built from 14 residues. CDR1 and CDR2 (germline): MNHEY, SVGEGT. Deletions cut 4 bases from V and 2 bases from J, with 10 bases between. The CDR3 DNA follows: TGTGCCAGCAGTTTCGGGACGTTCACAGATACGCAGTATTTT. Translated, it gives CASSFGTFTDTQYF.